The sample holds a few counts of the clone carrying this T cell receptor (beta chain). Its target is unknown. V was pared by 4 bases and J by 8 bases, with 4 bases of the junction left unmatched. This CDR3 has 13 amino acids. Germline V gives CDR1 SGHRS, CDR2 YFSETQ. This sample was taken from a study of T cells after yellow fever vaccination. Regarding the study as a whole: A limited proportion of clonotypes was detected within both the CD4 and CD8 compartments. The bulk population could contribute abundant contaminating clonotypes to FACS-sorted repertoires.

By 5'RACE template switching, TCR cDNA was produced, with a universal primer site and UMIs added in the process. TCRdb passed the 5' RACE reads through MiXCR, listing each CDR3 protein once. The sample carries hundreds of thousands of distinct CDR3 sequences, about 5% recorded once. The material sequenced was CD4+ T cells sorted from PBMCs, taken on the day of the yellow fever booster vaccination. This TCR derives from a young man who received the YFV17D yellow fever vaccine. The chain joins TRBV5-1 to TRBJ2-1; 9 bases fit TRBD1. As DNA, the CDR3 is TGCGCCAGCAGCCCACAGGGGGCCTATGAGCAGTTCTTC. This translates into CASSPQGAYEQFF.